This is a list of T cell receptor beta chains from one sample in a study of T-cell memory formation after mild COVID-19. A single record per CDR3 protein comes from TCRdb applying MiXCR to the 5' RACE reads. This sample yields about 560,000 distinct CDR3 sequences, of which around a sixth are seen a single time; just over 8% belongs to the top ten. The sequencing input was PBMCs or a T cell subset sorted from them (not recorded which). These receptors came from an adult woman who had mild COVID-19 (a few samples of this study predate the infection). Cell type and time point are not known. Both conserved end residues are part of each CDR3. The D gene is left open where the match is weak. For some rows the clone size is stated as once, few or many, or as a class when expanded; others skip it.

.	TRBV6-2/TRBV6-3	TRBD2	TRBJ2-1	CASSRVRLAYNEQFF	TGTGCCAGCAGCCGCGTAAGACTAGCGTACAATGAGCAGTTCTTC
.	TRBV15	.	TRBJ1-1	CATSRVRSRGLNTEAFF	TGTGCCACCAGCAGAGTAAGGTCCAGGGGACTGAACACTGAAGCTTTCTTT
many	TRBV6-4	TRBD1	TRBJ2-2	CASSPGQGDTGELFF	TGTGCCAGCAGTCCGGGACAGGGGGACACCGGGGAGCTGTTTTTT
.	TRBV19	TRBD1	TRBJ1-5	CASSYAGGPGQPQHF	TGTGCCAGTAGTTACGCAGGGGGCCCGGGGCAGCCCCAGCATTTT
few	TRBV18	.	TRBJ2-7	CASALIMNEQYF	TGTGCCAGCGCCCTCATAATGAACGAGCAGTACTTC
.	TRBV14	.	TRBJ2-1	CASSLGKWAEQFF	TGTGCCAGCAGCCTCGGGAAGTGGGCTGAGCAGTTCTTC
.	TRBV7-2	TRBD2	TRBJ2-1	CASSFLAGGPGEQFF	TGTGCCAGCAGTTTCTTAGCGGGAGGGCCAGGTGAGCAGTTCTTC
.	TRBV6-5	.	TRBJ2-7	CASRTRTTEQYF	TGTGCCAGCAGAACCCGGACTACGGAGCAGTACTTC
.	TRBV19	.	TRBJ1-1	CASSGLRGARDTEAFF	TGTGCCAGTAGTGGGTTACGGGGGGCCAGGGACACTGAAGCTTTCTTT
.	TRBV7-9	TRBD1	TRBJ1-1	CASSSGQGGEAFF	TGTGCCAGCAGTTCAGGACAGGGGGGTGAAGCTTTCTTT
few	TRBV20-1	.	TRBJ2-7	CSARWEGAYPELDEQYF	TGCAGTGCCAGGTGGGAGGGGGCGTACCCCGAGCTCGACGAGCAGTACTTC
once	TRBV18	.	TRBJ1-2	CASSPPPGTTLPYGYTF	TGTGCCAGCTCACCCCCGCCGGGGACCACCCTTCCCTACGGCTACACCTTC
few	TRBV29-1	TRBD2	TRBJ2-3	CSVGGSGHTDTQYF	TGCAGCGTTGGAGGTAGCGGGCACACAGATACGCAGTATTTT
few	TRBV7-8	TRBD1	TRBJ2-1	CASSLAGDRGYNEQFF	TGTGCCAGCAGCTTAGCGGGAGACAGGGGGTACAATGAGCAGTTCTTC
.	TRBV9	TRBD1	TRBJ2-3	CASSADGQASTDTQYF	TGTGCCAGCAGCGCCGATGGACAGGCCAGCACAGATACGCAGTATTTT
.	TRBV6-5	.	TRBJ1-6	CASSYSTGISSYNSPLHF	TGTGCCAGCAGTTACTCCACGGGGATAAGCTCCTATAATTCACCCCTCCACTTT
few	TRBV5-1	.	TRBJ1-1	CASSYIPGTPNTEAFF	TGCGCCAGCAGCTATATCCCCGGGACACCGAACACTGAAGCTTTCTTT
.	TRBV25-1	.	TRBJ1-1	CASRKAGGTEAFF	TGTGCCAGCAGGAAGGCGGGGGGCACTGAAGCTTTCTTT
.	TRBV7-8	TRBD1	TRBJ2-5	CASSLIGTAFRKTQYF	TGTGCCAGCAGCTTAATCGGGACAGCCTTTCGTAAGACCCAGTACTTC
few	TRBV6-6	.	TRBJ1-2	CASILRATVRRVYYGYTF	TGTGCCAGCATTCTTAGAGCGACAGTTAGGCGAGTTTACTATGGCTACACCTTC
.	TRBV6-2/TRBV6-3	TRBD2	TRBJ2-1	CASSYLGDYERIGNEQFF	TGTGCCAGCAGTTACCTAGGGGACTACGAGCGAATAGGAAATGAGCAGTTCTTC
few	TRBV5-1	TRBD1	TRBJ2-3	CASSQDPRQGRADTQYF	TGCGCCAGCAGCCAAGACCCGAGACAGGGGCGGGCAGATACGCAGTATTTT
few	TRBV7-9	.	TRBJ2-1	CASSPVREQFF	TGTGCCAGCAGCCCGGTCCGTGAGCAGTTCTTC
few	TRBV9	TRBD2	TRBJ2-4	CASSPTSGGSLVAKNIQYF	TGTGCCAGCAGCCCGACTAGCGGGGGGTCCCTCGTAGCCAAAAACATTCAGTACTTC
.	TRBV9	TRBD1	TRBJ2-1	CASSARQGNEQFF	TGTGCCAGCAGCGCGCGACAGGGCAATGAGCAGTTCTTC
.	TRBV9	TRBD1	TRBJ2-2	CASSATGGTGELFF	TGTGCCAGCAGCGCCACAGGGGGCACCGGGGAGCTGTTTTTT
.	TRBV5-1	TRBD1	TRBJ2-7	CASQHDRGHEQYF	TGCGCCAGCCAGCATGACAGGGGCCACGAGCAGTACTTC
.	TRBV18	TRBD1	TRBJ1-1	CASSWPGQGLTEAFF	TGTGCCAGCTCATGGCCGGGACAGGGGTTGACTGAAGCTTTCTTT
few	TRBV25-1	.	TRBJ2-1	CASSGWTENEQFF	TGTGCCAGCAGTGGATGGACAGAGAATGAGCAGTTCTTC
few	TRBV24-1	.	TRBJ1-2	CATSDLRVYTF	TGTGCCACCAGTGATTTGCGGGTCTACACCTTC
.	TRBV7-6	.	TRBJ2-3	CASSPQGGRTDTQYF	TGTGCCAGCAGCCCCCAGGGGGGGCGCACAGATACGCAGTATTTT
few	TRBV5-4	TRBD2	TRBJ2-7	CASSYAGTSGSQYF	TGTGCCAGCAGTTACGCCGGGACTAGCGGGAGTCAGTACTTC